This TCR beta chain was found in a study of T cells after yellow fever vaccination (dated by TCRdb to about 2019). About the full investigation: The SMART-Seq v4 Ultra Low Input RNA kit was used to prepare libraries from fractions with low cell numbers. To follow T-cell clones before and after both primary and booster YFV17D yellow fever vaccination, bulk TCR alpha and beta repertoires underwent longitudinal sequencing. Two healthy male donors, one aged 18 to 30 and one aged 30 to 40 years, made up the cohort. Blood was drawn at multiple timepoints before and after primary and secondary immunization, with bulk PBMC replicates and cell subsets isolated.

With regard to this clonotype: Its antigen is currently not known. Base qualities are not at hand, and no much larger clone is one base apart.

The CDR3, cysteine through phenylalanine, is 15 amino acids long. Only CDR3 DNA is held: 45 bases, read in frame from base 1. The V end loses 4 bases and the J end loses 6 bases, and a stretch of 18 bases separates them. From a lookup of the germline V gene, CDR1 and CDR2 are SGHRS and YFSETQ. Synthesis of TCR cDNA relied on 5'RACE template switching, a step that introduced a universal primer site along with unique molecular identifiers. Priming of cDNA synthesis was performed from both the TCR alpha and TCR beta constant segments. Library amplification used two PCR steps, and the second PCR step added sample barcodes and sequencing adapters. Sequencing of the libraries was done on either Illumina HiSeq 2500 (2x100 bp) or NovaSeq (2x150 bp). In the original analysis: Demultiplexing of reads and collapsing into UMI consensus sequences were performed with MIGEC, and V(D)J alignment was carried out with MiXCR. Vaccine-responding clonotypes were identified with edgeR using replicate PBMC samples, with FDR below 0.01 and a log2 fold change above 5 up to day 15 being required. Each bulk clonotype received a CD4 or CD8 identity based on whether the sequenced CD4 or CD8 repertoire contained that clonotype at higher abundance. TCRdb reprocessing: public reads trimmed at Q25 with fastp, clones called with MiXCR, in-frame beta chains kept. Rows with a matching CDR3 protein are joined into one entry that keeps the most common DNA and genes. The V and J calls, along with clone size, are taken from TCRdb and not from the paper's own processing. This sample holds approximately 510,000 distinct CDR3 sequences; 20% to 25% were observed only once. Roughly a sixth of the sample is taken by the ten largest.

What the work shows at the level of the full study, not this receptor alone: A small fraction of clonotypes showed up in both the CD4 and CD8 compartments, probably as a result of convergent recombination. Because the study included only a couple of donors, the extent to which the findings can be generalized is limited. After the booster, most clones that had expanded after primary vaccination were detected again (about 95% of CD4 and around nine tenths of CD8), suggesting broad maintenance of memory. FACS-sorted repertoires could contain abundant contaminating clonotypes from the bulk population, so computational filtering was required. The secondary T-cell response was weaker than the primary response but faster, peaking on day 5 instead of day 15.

This specimen's treatment or condition label, interpreted: live attenuated yellow fever vaccine strain. Two biological replicates of bulk PBMCs were collected at each blood-draw timepoint. PBMCs were isolated from peripheral blood using a standard Ficoll-Paque protocol. TriZol was used to extract RNA from bulk PBMCs, CD4 and CD8 fractions, and dextramer-positive and dextramer-negative fractions. Sequenced material: PBMCs, taken about 21 days after the first yellow fever vaccination. The receptor's source is a man between 18 and 35 years old who received the YFV17D yellow fever vaccine. This chain joins TRBV5-1 to TRBJ2-3; TRBD2 is a weak D gene call, 7 bases matching. The nucleotide sequence is given as TGCGCCAGCAGCGTACGGGGGGCCCCGGTTGATACGCAGTATTTT. It translates as CASSVRGAPVDTQYF. Extended through the reference TRBV5-1 and TRBJ2-3 proteins, this CDR3 yields the full variable domain: KAGVTQTPRYLIKTRGQQVTLSCSPISGHRSVSWYQQTPGQGLQFLFEYFSETQRNKGNFPGRFSGRQFSNSRSEMNVSTLELGDSALYLCASSVRGAPVDTQYFGPGTRLTVL.